The entry below gives a single T cell receptor (beta chain) sequence along with its context. What it binds is not known. Germline lookup yields CDR1 SGHAT and CDR2 FQNNGV. V dropped 4 bases and J dropped 8 bases, with 14 bases sitting between them. The CDR3 is made up of 13 amino acids. These data come from a study of memory CD4+ T cells and cytomegalovirus serostatus. The method was immunoSEQ multiplex PCR; TCRdb's version includes in-frame clones alone and lacks a portion of them. The sample lists about 44,000 clones, roughly 83% seen once, with roughly 1.1% in the top ten. The sort gate was single viable CD3+CD4+CD8-CD45RO+ cells for memory CD4+ T cells. Total CD4+ T cells were enriched by CD4 positive selection. General study findings and limits: About two fifths of the roughly 150 known CMV-associated TCRbeta sequences appeared in CD4+ memory. CMV serostatus prediction reached median AUC about 0.95, or 0.9 with US-trained model.

Sequenced sample: memory CD4+ T cells from blood. This TCR derives from an adult in good health and CMV-seronegative. The J gene is TRBJ1-2, the V gene TRBV11-2, with TRBD1 as a possible D gene (5 bases). This chain's CDR3 is CASSSERGVGYTF. In DNA, the CDR3 is TGTGCCAGCAGCTCGGAGAGGGGTGTGGGCTACACCTTC.